A single sample gave rise to the 2 T cell receptor beta chains below, sequenced in a study of CD8+ T cells in alopecia areata (dated by TCRdb to 2017 to 2018). Library preparation was by the immunoSEQ multiplex PCR assay. For TCR sequencing, RNA was extracted from every sample and reverse transcribed into cDNA to serve as template. The immuneACCESS repertoire file appears here via TCRdb, limited to in-frame rearrangements. These files lack a portion of the clones; in checked studies, under half of the deficit traces to unresolved V genes, and the cause of the others is not known. For this sample the table gives 180,000 or so clones, of which almost 65% were detected only once. The ten largest clones take up 1.5% to 2% of the sample. The sample's time point, from its label and the paper: baseline before oral tofacitinib. The specimen comprised CD4+ T cells sorted from blood, sampled at week 0. The receptors come from a human donor with alopecia areata.

The chain has TRBV6-5 and TRBJ1-2; 7 nucleotides agree with TRBD1. J was trimmed by 7 bases and V by 2 bases; bases with no gene match: 4. This CDR3 comprises 13 residues. The V gene's germline CDR1 is MNHEY and CDR2 SVGAGI. The CDR3 sequence: CASSYPGGVGYTF. The CDR3 DNA follows: TGTGCCAGCAGTTACCCAGGGGGAGTTGGCTACACCTTC.

V and J are TRBV30 and TRBJ1-1; weak D call: TRBD1 (5 bases). The CDR3 is made up of 12 amino acids. The germline V gene has CDR1 GTSNPN and CDR2 SVGIG (reference sequence). The ends were cut back, 8 bases at V and 3 bases at J, with 13 bases in the middle. CDR3 residues: CAGAGVYTEAFF. CDR3 bases: TGTGCCGGGGCGGGGGTTTACACTGAAGCTTTCTTT. Looking up the rest from reference TRBV30 and TRBJ1-1 gives the full variable domain: SQTIHQWPATLVQPVGSPLSLECTVEGTSNPNLYWYRQAAGRGLQLLFYSVGIGQISSEVPQNLSASRPQDRQFILSSKKLLLSDSGFYLCAGAGVYTEAFFGQGTRLTVV.